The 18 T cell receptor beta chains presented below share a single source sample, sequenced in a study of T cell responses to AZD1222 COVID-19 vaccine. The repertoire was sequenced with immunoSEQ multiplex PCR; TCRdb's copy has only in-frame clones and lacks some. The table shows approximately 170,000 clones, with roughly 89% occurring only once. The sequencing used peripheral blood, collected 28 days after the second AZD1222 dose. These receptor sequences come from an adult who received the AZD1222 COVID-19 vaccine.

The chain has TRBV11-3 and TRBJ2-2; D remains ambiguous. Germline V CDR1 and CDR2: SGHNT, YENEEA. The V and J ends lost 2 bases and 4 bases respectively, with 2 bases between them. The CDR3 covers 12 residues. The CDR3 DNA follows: TGTGCCAGCAGCTTAAGCACCGGGGAGCTGTTTTTT. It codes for CASSLSTGELFF.

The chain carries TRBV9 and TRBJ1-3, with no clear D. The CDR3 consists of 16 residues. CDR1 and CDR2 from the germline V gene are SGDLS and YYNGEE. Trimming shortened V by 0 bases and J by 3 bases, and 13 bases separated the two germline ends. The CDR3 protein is CASSVEASRIGNTIYF. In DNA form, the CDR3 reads TGTGCCAGCAGCGTAGAGGCCAGCCGAATTGGAAACACCATATATTTT.

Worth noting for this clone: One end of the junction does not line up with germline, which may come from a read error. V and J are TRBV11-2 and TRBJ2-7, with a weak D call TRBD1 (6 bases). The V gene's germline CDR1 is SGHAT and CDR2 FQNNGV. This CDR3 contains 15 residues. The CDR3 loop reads CADSQYVAGVYEQYF. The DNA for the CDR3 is TGCGCGGACAGCCAGTACGTTGCCGGAGTGTACGAGCAGTACTTC.

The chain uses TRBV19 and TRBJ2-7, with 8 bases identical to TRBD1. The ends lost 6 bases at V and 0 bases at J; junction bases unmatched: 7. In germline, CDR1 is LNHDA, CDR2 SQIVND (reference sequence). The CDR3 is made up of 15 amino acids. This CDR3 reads CASSRGQIFSYEQYF. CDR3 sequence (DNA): TGTGCCAGTAGCAGGGGGCAGATCTTCTCCTACGAGCAGTACTTC.

CDR3 DNA sequence: TGTGCCAGCAGCTTCTACCAAGCGGGGGTGGGAGAGACCCAGTACTTC. This gives the protein CASSFYQAGVGETQYF. The chain has TRBV7-2 and TRBJ2-5, with TRBD2 identical over 8 bases. Germline V gene lookup returns CDR1 SGHTA and CDR2 FQGNSA. V gave up 3 bases and J gave up 4 bases; unmatched junction bases: 10. The CDR3 totals 16 residues. The full variable domain, its missing parts supplied by reference TRBV7-2 and TRBJ2-5, is GAGVSQSPSNKVTEKGKDVELRCDPISGHTALYWYRQSLGQGLEFLIYFQGNSAPDKSGLPSDRFSAERTGGSVSTLTIQRTQQEDSAVYLCASSFYQAGVGETQYFGPGTRLLVL.

Here the CDR3 reads CASLGYSAETQYF. DNA for the CDR3: TGTGCCAGCCTGGGCTATTCGGCGGAGACCCAGTACTTC. This rearrangement joins TRBV12-3 or TRBV12-4 to TRBJ2-5, with D hard to call. V was pared by 8 bases and J by 5 bases, with 15 bases between. The CDR3 consists of 13 residues.

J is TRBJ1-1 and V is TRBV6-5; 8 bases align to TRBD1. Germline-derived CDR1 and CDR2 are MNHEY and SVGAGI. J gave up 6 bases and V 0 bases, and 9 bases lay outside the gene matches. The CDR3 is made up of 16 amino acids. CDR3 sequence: CASSYSPKGQEPEAFF. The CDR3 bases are TGTGCCAGCAGTTACTCACCCAAGGGACAGGAACCTGAAGCTTTCTTT.

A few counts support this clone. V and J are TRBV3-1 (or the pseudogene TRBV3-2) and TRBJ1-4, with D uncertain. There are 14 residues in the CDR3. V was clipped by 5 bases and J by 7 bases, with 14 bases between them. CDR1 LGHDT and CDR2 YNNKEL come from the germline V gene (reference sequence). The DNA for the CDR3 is TGTGCCAGCAGCTGGAACCCTAAAAGTGAAAAACTGTTTTTT. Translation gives CASSWNPKSEKLFF.

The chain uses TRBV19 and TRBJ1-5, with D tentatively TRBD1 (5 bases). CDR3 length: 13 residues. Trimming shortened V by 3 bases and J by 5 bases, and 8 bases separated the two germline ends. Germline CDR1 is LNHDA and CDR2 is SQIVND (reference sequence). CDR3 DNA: TGTGCCAGTAGTATCCAGGGTCATCAGCCCCAGCATTTT. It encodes CASSIQGHQPQHF. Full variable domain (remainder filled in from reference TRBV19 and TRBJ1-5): DGGITQSPKYLFRKEGQNVTLSCEQNLNHDAMYWYRQDPGQGLRLIYYSQIVNDFQKGDIAEGYSVSREKKESFPLTVTSAQKNPTAFYLCASSIQGHQPQHFGDGTRLSIL.

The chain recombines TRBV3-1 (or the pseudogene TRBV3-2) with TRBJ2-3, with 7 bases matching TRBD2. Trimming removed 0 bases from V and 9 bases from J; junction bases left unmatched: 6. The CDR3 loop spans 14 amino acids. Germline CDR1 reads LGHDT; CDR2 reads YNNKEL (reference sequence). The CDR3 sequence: CASSQDWGGRTQYF. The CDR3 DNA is TGTGCCAGCAGCCAAGATTGGGGGGGTCGAACGCAGTATTTT.

CDR3 in amino acids: CASSKRTVYGNQPQHF. The CDR3, as DNA: TGTGCCAGCAGCAAACGGACCGTTTACGGCAATCAGCCCCAGCATTTT. V usage is TRBV6-2 or TRBV6-3 and J usage is TRBJ1-5; D is unresolved. The CDR3 has 16 residues. Trimming removed 6 bases at V and 2 bases at J, with 17 bases between. CDR1 and CDR2 (germline): MNHEY, SVGEGT.

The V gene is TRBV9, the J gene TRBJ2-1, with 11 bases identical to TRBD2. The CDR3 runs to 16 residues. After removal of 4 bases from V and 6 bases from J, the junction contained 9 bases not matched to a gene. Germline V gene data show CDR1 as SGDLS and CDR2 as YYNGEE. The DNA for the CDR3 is TGTGCCAGCAGCCCTGGCCCTAGCGGGGGGTTCAATGAGCAGTTCTTC. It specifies CASSPGPSGGFNEQFF.

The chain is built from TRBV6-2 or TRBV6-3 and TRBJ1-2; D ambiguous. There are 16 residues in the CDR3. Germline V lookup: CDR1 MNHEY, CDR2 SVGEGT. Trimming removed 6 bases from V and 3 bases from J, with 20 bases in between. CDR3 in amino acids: CASSLLDRPFHYGYTF. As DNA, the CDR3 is TGTGCCAGCAGCCTCCTTGATAGGCCCTTCCACTATGGCTACACCTTC.

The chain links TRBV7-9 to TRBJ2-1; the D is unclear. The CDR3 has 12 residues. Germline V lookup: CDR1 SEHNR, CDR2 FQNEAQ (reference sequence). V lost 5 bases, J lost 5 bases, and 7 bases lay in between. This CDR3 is CASSPDDNEQFF. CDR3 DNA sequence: TGTGCCAGCAGCCCGGACGACAATGAGCAGTTCTTC.

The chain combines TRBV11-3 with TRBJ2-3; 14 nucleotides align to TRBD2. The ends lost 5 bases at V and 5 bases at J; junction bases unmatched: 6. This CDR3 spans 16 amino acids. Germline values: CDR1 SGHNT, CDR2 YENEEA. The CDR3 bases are TGTGCCAGCAGCCTAGGACTAGCGGGGGGAAAAGATACGCAGTATTTT. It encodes CASSLGLAGGKDTQYF.

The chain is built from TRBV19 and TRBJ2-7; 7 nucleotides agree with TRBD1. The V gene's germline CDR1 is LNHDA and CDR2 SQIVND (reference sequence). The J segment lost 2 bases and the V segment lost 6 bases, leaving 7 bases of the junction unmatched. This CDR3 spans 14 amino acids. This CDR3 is CASRRDSHPYEQYF. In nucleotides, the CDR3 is TGTGCCAGTAGAAGGGACAGCCATCCCTACGAGCAGTACTTC.

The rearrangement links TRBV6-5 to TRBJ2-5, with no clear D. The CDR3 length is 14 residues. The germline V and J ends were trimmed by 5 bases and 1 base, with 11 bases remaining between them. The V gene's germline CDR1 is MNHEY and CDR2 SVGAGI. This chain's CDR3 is CASSTPRAQETQYF. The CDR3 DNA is TGTGCCAGCAGTACCCCCCGAGCCCAAGAGACCCAGTACTTC.

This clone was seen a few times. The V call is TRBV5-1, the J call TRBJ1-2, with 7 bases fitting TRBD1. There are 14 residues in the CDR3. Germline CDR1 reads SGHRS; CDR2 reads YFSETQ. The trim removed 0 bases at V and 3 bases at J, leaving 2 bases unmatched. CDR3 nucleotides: TGCGCCAGCAGCTTGGTTGGGACAGACTATGGCTACACCTTC. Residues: CASSLVGTDYGYTF. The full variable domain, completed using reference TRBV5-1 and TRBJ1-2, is KAGVTQTPRYLIKTRGQQVTLSCSPISGHRSVSWYQQTPGQGLQFLFEYFSETQRNKGNFPGRFSGRQFSNSRSEMNVSTLELGDSALYLCASSLVGTDYGYTFGSGTRLTVV.